This TCR beta chain originates from a study of CD8 T cells in Susac syndrome. V lost 0 bases and J lost 0; bases outside the gene matches: 3. The CDR3 sequence is 16 residues long. The V gene's germline CDR1 is MNHEY and CDR2 SMNVEV (reference sequence). It was with random hexamers that roughly 0.45 to 1 ug RNA was reverse transcribed. A single record per CDR3 protein comes from TCRdb applying MiXCR to the immunoSEQ multiplex PCR reads. There are 400,000 to 550,000 distinct CDR3 sequences in the sample; 85% occur only once, and 0.09% to 0.15% lies in the top ten. The genes are TRBV27 and TRBJ2-7, with 9 bases that match TRBD1. The sequenced material came from CD8+ T cells from PBMCs. The clonotype comes from a human donor with multiple sclerosis. CDR3 loop: CASSLSAGQGSYEQYF. The CDR3 nucleotides read TGTGCCAGCAGTTTATCCGCGGGACAGGGCTCCTACGAGCAGTACTTC.